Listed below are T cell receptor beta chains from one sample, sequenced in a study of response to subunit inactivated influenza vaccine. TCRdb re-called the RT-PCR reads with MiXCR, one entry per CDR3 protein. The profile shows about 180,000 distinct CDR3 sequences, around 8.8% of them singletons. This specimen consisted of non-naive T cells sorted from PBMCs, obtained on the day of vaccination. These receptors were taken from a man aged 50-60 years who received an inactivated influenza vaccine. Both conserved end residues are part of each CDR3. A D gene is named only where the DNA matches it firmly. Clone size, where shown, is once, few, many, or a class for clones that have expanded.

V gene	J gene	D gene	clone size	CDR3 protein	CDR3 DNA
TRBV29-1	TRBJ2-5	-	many	CSVEVLGLGQETQYF	TGCAGCGTTGAGGTTTTAGGCTTAGGCCAAGAGACCCAGTACTTC
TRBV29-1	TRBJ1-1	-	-	CSVIQGLTEAFF	TGCAGCGTGATTCAGGGCCTCACTGAAGCTTTCTTT
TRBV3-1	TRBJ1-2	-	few	CASSQDYRVSGYTF	TGTGCCAGCAGCCAGGACTACAGGGTTTCTGGCTACACCTTC
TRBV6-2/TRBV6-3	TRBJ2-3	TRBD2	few	CATSGGRHTDTQYF	TGTGCCACAAGCGGCGGGAGGCACACAGATACGCAGTATTTT
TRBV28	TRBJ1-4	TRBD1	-	CASSPYRGANEKLFF	TGTGCCAGCAGTCCCTACAGGGGTGCTAATGAAAAACTGTTTTTT
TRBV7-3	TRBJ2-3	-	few	CASSTRELGPDTQYF	TGTGCCAGCAGCACCAGGGAGTTGGGCCCAGATACGCAGTATTTT
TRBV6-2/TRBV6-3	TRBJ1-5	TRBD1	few	CASSPDRELTYQPQHF	TGTGCCAGCAGTCCAGACAGGGAACTAACGTATCAGCCCCAGCATTTT
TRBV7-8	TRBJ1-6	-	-	CASSPRQSLPSPLHF	TGTGCCAGCAGCCCAAGACAGAGTCTTCCTTCACCCCTCCACTTT
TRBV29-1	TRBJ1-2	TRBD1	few	CSVQVPQPDREYGYTF	TGCAGCGTTCAGGTGCCGCAACCGGACAGGGAGTATGGCTACACCTTC
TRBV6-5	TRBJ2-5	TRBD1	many	CASSWGQQYQETQYF	TGTGCCAGCAGTTGGGGACAGCAGTACCAAGAGACCCAGTACTTC
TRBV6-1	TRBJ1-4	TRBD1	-	CASSERQGGGEKLFF	TGTGCCAGCAGTGAGAGACAGGGGGGGGGTGAAAAACTGTTTTTT
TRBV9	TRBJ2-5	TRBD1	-	CASSPTGGIGETQYF	TGTGCCAGCAGCCCTACAGGGGGCATAGGGGAGACCCAGTACTTC
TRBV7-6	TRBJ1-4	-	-	CASSLGGPSGKLFF	TGTGCCAGCAGCTTAGGGGGGCCTTCGGGAAAACTGTTTTTT
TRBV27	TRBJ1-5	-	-	CASSSNLNNQPQHF	TGTGCCAGCAGTAGTAACTTAAACAATCAGCCCCAGCATTTT
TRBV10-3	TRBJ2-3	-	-	CATLATGNTDTQYF	TGTGCCACATTAGCGACGGGGAACACAGATACGCAGTATTTT
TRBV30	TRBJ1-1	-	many	CAWRYRGTEAFF	TGTGCCTGGAGATACCGGGGGACTGAAGCTTTCTTT
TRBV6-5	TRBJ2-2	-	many	CASSSRSSGELFF	TGTGCCAGCAGTTCCCGTTCTTCCGGGGAGCTGTTTTTT
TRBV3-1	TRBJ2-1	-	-	CASSSPGPQNNEQFF	TGTGCCAGCAGCTCACCGGGACCGCAGAACAATGAGCAGTTCTTC
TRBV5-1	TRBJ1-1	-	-	CASSLRGPNTEAFF	TGCGCCAGCAGCTTACGGGGGCCGAACACTGAAGCTTTCTTT
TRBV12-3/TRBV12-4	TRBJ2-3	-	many	CASSLGLTTDTQYF	TGTGCCAGCAGTTTAGGTCTGACCACAGATACGCAGTATTTT
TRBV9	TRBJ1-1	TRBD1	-	CASSVGTGNTEAFF	TGTGCCAGCAGCGTAGGGACAGGGAACACTGAAGCTTTCTTT
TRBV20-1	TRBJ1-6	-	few	CSARDYRGLRSPLHF	TGCAGTGCTAGAGACTATAGGGGCTTAAGATCACCCCTCCACTTT
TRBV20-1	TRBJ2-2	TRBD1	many	CSARDGLKGTGIRTGELFF	TGCAGTGCTAGAGATGGGTTAAAAGGGACAGGGATACGGACCGGGGAGCTGTTTTTT
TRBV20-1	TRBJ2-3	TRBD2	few	CSARGSPSGPNTDTQYF	TGCAGTGCTAGAGGTAGCCCTAGCGGGCCCAACACAGATACGCAGTATTTT
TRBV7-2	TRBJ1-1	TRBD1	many	CASSTQGGVNTEAFF	TGTGCCAGCAGTACACAGGGGGGGGTGAACACTGAAGCTTTCTTT
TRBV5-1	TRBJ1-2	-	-	CASSLWGAGYTF	TGCGCCAGCAGCTTGTGGGGGGCTGGCTACACCTTC
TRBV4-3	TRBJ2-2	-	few	CASSQALRGAGELFF	TGCGCCAGCAGCCAAGCACTCAGGGGGGCCGGGGAGCTGTTTTTT
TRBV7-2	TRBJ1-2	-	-	CASSSSQGKYGYTF	TGTGCCAGCAGCTCGTCACAGGGAAAATATGGCTACACCTTC
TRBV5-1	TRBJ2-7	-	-	CASSLVAGRRMDEQYF	TGCGCCAGCAGCTTGGTCGCGGGGCGCAGGATGGACGAGCAGTACTTC
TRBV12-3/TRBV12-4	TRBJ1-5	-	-	CASSLGGLTNQPQHF	TGTGCCAGCAGTTTAGGGGGTTTAACCAATCAGCCCCAGCATTTT
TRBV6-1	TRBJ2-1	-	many	CASSEEDLQFF	TGTGCCAGCAGTGAAGAGGACTTGCAGTTCTTC
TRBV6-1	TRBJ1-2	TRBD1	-	CASTQGRGNYGYTF	TGTGCCAGCACACAAGGCAGGGGGAACTATGGCTACACCTTC
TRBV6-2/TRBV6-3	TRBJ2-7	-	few	CASSQTSGRQYF	TGTGCCAGCAGTCAAACTAGTGGGAGGCAGTACTTC
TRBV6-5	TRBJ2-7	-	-	CASSYNPFSYEQYF	TGTGCCAGCAGTTACAACCCTTTCTCCTACGAGCAGTACTTC
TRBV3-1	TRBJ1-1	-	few	CASSQPGREAFF	TGTGCCAGCAGCCAACCCGGACGAGAAGCTTTCTTT
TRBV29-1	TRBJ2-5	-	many	CSGRAVETQYF	TGCAGCGGCAGGGCGGTAGAGACCCAGTACTTC
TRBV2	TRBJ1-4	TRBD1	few	CASSTRTGFNEKLFF	TGTGCCAGCAGCACGAGGACAGGTTTTAATGAAAAACTGTTTTTT
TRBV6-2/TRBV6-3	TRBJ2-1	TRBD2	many	CASSDSLTSALNEQFF	TGTGCCAGCAGCGACTCTCTGACTAGCGCCCTCAATGAGCAGTTCTTC
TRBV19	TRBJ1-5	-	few	CASSIVSGQPQHF	TGTGCCAGTAGTATAGTGTCCGGTCAGCCCCAGCATTTT
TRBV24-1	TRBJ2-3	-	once	CATSDLSGTSTDTQYF	TGTGCCACCAGTGATTTATCCGGAACTAGCACAGATACGCAGTATTTT
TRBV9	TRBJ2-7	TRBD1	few	CASSVGDRGIGEQYF	TGTGCCAGCAGCGTAGGGGACAGGGGGATCGGCGAGCAGTACTTC
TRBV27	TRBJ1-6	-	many	CASAGGNNSPLHF	TGTGCCAGCGCGGGGGGGAATAATTCACCCCTCCACTTT
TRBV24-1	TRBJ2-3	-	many	CATSDPDGWGPDTQYF	TGTGCCACCAGTGATCCCGACGGTTGGGGCCCAGATACGCAGTATTTT
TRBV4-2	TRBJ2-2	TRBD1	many	CASSQVLRGLANTGELFF	TGTGCCAGCAGCCAAGTCCTCAGGGGGCTCGCGAACACCGGGGAGCTGTTTTTT
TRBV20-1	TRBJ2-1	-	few	CSASRGGGYNEQFF	TGCAGTGCTAGTCGTGGGGGCGGCTACAATGAGCAGTTCTTC
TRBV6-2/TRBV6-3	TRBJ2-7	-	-	CASSYSEGTTRRRYGQYF	TGTGCCAGCAGTTACTCCGAGGGCACAACGAGAAGAAGGTACGGGCAGTACTTC
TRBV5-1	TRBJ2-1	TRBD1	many	CASSSRPGGRDEQFF	TGCGCCAGCAGCTCCCGGCCAGGGGGTAGGGATGAGCAGTTCTTC
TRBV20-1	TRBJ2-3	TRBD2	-	CSAPYGLAGWDTQYF	TGCAGTGCCCCATATGGACTAGCGGGATGGGATACGCAGTATTTT
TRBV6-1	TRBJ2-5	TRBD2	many	CASRTGTSEETQYF	TGTGCCAGCAGAACCGGGACTAGCGAAGAGACCCAGTACTTC
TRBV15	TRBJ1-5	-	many	CATSRDTRGGRLSNQPQHF	TGTGCCACCAGCAGAGATACGAGGGGGGGGCGGCTTAGCAATCAGCCCCAGCATTTT